This T cell receptor beta chain derives from a study of cytomegalovirus exposure and HLA in healthy donors. Broader study findings: In vitro checks showed that three CMV-associated chains really do target CMV antigens. Rarity characterized most TCR sequences, yet some public TCRs appeared in many donors. High sensitivity and specificity were reportedly achieved when the classifier diagnosed cytomegalovirus status.

The roughly 120-subject validation cohort, separate from the roughly 670-subject first cohort, included the donors. For this clone: Its antigen is not known.

Sequencing was performed with immunoSEQ multiplex PCR; in TCRdb, only in-frame clones are kept and a portion is missing. The data contain about 83,000 clones, 90% to 97% of them singletons. This sequence was found in a woman in her late teens or twenties in good health and CMV-seronegative. The sequencing input was PBMCs.

CDR3 DNA sequence: TGCGCCAGCAGCCAAGATTCCCCCAGCGGGAGTAATAATGAGCAGTTCTTC. Protein product: CASSQDSPSGSNNEQFF. The rearrangement uses TRBV4-1 and TRBJ2-1; 8 nucleotides align to TRBD2. Germline V CDR1 and CDR2: MGHRA, YSYEKL. CDR3 length: 17 amino acids. Trimming at V came to 0 bases and at J to 7 bases, leaving 11 bases not matched to a gene.